The 9 T cell receptor beta chains reported below all come from one sample, sequenced in a study of T cells in Graves' hyperthyroidism and ophthalmopathy. TCR beta CDR3 regions were amplified from RNA transcripts. First-round RT-PCR with HTBI primers amplified the TCR CDR3 region. MiXCR, run by TCRdb on the multiplex PCR reads, gives a single entry per CDR3 protein. Among over 450,000 distinct CDR3 sequences listed, approximately 17% were seen once. Sample: blood. The origin of the receptors is a woman under 30 with Graves' ophthalmopathy.

This clonotype was seen many times. This chain connects TRBV3-1 to TRBJ1-1; weak D call: TRBD1 (6 bases). The V and J ends lost 1 base and 7 bases respectively, with 13 bases between them. The germline V gene has CDR1 LGHDT and CDR2 YNNKEL (reference sequence). This CDR3 is 14 amino acids long. CDR3 protein: CASSQVWGGGEAFF. The CDR3 DNA follows: TGTGCCAGCAGCCAAGTCTGGGGAGGGGGTGAAGCTTTCTTT.

This clonotype was recorded at least ten times. This chain joins TRBV6-1 and TRBJ2-3; 10 nucleotides agree with TRBD2. The length of the CDR3 is 15 residues. V lost 5 bases and J lost 2; bases outside the gene matches: 4. Germline CDR1 MNHNS, CDR2 SASEGT. The CDR3, as DNA: TGTGCCAGCAGTTTGGGACTAGCGCCCACAGATACGCAGTATTTT. Its protein product is CASSLGLAPTDTQYF.

Ten or more counts support this clonotype. The chain couples TRBV9 to TRBJ2-5; 15 nucleotides align to TRBD2. Losses at the gene ends were 3 bases for V and 4 bases for J; bases not matched to a gene: 1. The CDR3 is 15 residues long. Germline-derived CDR1 and CDR2 are SGDLS and YYNGEE. DNA of the CDR3: TGTGCCAGCAGCGGGGGACTAGCGGGAGGAGAGACCCAGTACTTC. Translating gives CASSGGLAGGETQYF.

V and J are TRBV15 and TRBJ2-2; D ambiguous. V was cut by 0 bases and J by 8 bases, with 4 bases left in between. Per the germline V gene, CDR1 is LNHNV and CDR2 is YYDKDF (reference sequence). The CDR3 contains 12 residues. CDR3 nucleotide sequence: TGTGCCACCAGCAGAGACGAGGGGGAGCTGTTTTTT. This sequence encodes CATSRDEGELFF. The variable domain in full, with the rest retrieved from reference TRBV15 and TRBJ2-2, is DAMVIQNPRYQVTQFGKPVTLSCSQTLNHNVMYWYQQKSSQAPKLLFHYYDKDFNNEADTPDNFQSRRPNTSFCFLDIRSPGLGDTAMYLCATSRDEGELFFGEGSRLTVL.

This clonotype showed up many times. DNA of the CDR3: TGCAGTGCTAGAGATCTCTTTTCCCCGGGACAGATGCCTAACTATGGCTACACCTTC. This translates into CSARDLFSPGQMPNYGYTF. The rearrangement links TRBV20-1 to TRBJ1-2; 7 bases align to TRBD1. V was pared by 0 bases and J by 0 bases, with 16 bases of the junction left unmatched. The CDR3 runs 19 residues. Per germline, CDR1 DFQATT and CDR2 SNEGSKA (reference sequence).

This clonotype has just one count. V is TRBV4-1 and J is TRBJ1-5; 7 bases line up with TRBD1. With 3 bases clipped from V and 0 bases from J, the junction kept 5 bases outside the gene matches. Germline CDR1 and CDR2: MGHRA and YSYEKL. This CDR3 is built from 16 residues. For the CDR3, the DNA is TGCGCCAGCAGCCAGAGAGACAGGGATAGCAATCAGCCCCAGCATTTT. Translating gives CASSQRDRDSNQPQHF.

This clonotype was recorded once. This rearrangement joins TRBV18 to TRBJ1-4; TRBD1 agrees at 7 bases. J lost 8 bases, V lost 1 base, and 4 bases had no gene match. Germline V gene sequence: CDR1 KGHSH, CDR2 LQKENI. The CDR3 covers 14 residues. The CDR3 region is CASSPRRGDEKLFF. The CDR3 coding sequence is TGTGCCAGCTCACCACGCAGGGGGGACGAAAAACTGTTTTTT.

This clonotype was observed many times. The chain has TRBV13 and TRBJ2-3; D is undetermined. V was trimmed by 0 bases and J by 2 bases, leaving 12 bases between them. CDR1 and CDR2 from the germline V gene are PRHDT and FYEKMQ (reference sequence). The CDR3 consists of 16 residues. The CDR3 is CASSLGGRLSTDTQYF. The CDR3 nucleotides read TGTGCCAGCAGCTTAGGAGGCAGGCTATCCACAGATACGCAGTATTTT. Together with reference TRBV13 and TRBJ2-3, the CDR3 gives the full variable domain: AAGVIQSPRHLIKEKRETATLKCYPIPRHDTVYWYQQGPGQDPQFLISFYEKMQSDKGSIPDRFSAQQFSDYHSELNMSSLELGDSALYFCASSLGGRLSTDTQYFGPGTRLTVL.

This clonotype was found many times. The rearrangement joins TRBV27 to TRBJ1-1; perhaps TRBD1 as D (5 bases). The CDR3 length is 15 residues. Trimming cost V 5 bases and J 1 base, with 14 bases left between them. CDR1 and CDR2 from the germline V gene are MNHEY and SMNVEV (reference sequence). The CDR3 DNA reads as TGTGCCAGCAGTGGATGGGGACGAGAGAACACTGAAGCTTTCTTT. This translates into CASSGWGRENTEAFF.